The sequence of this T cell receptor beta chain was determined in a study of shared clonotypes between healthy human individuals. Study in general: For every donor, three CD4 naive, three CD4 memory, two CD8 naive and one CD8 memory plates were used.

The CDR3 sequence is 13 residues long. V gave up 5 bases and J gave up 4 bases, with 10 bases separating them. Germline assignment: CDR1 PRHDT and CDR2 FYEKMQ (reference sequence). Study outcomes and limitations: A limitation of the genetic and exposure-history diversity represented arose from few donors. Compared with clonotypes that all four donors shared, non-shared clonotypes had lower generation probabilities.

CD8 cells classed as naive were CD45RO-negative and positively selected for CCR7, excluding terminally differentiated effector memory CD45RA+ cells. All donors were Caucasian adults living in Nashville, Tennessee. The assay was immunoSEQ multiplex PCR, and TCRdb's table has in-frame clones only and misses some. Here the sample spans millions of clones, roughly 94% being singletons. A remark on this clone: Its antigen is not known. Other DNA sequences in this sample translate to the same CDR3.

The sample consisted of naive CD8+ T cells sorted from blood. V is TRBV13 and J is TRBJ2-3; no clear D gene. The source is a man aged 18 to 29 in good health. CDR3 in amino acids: CASSPLGSDTQYF. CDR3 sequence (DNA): TGTGCCAGCAGCCCCCTGGGGTCAGATACGCAGTATTTT.